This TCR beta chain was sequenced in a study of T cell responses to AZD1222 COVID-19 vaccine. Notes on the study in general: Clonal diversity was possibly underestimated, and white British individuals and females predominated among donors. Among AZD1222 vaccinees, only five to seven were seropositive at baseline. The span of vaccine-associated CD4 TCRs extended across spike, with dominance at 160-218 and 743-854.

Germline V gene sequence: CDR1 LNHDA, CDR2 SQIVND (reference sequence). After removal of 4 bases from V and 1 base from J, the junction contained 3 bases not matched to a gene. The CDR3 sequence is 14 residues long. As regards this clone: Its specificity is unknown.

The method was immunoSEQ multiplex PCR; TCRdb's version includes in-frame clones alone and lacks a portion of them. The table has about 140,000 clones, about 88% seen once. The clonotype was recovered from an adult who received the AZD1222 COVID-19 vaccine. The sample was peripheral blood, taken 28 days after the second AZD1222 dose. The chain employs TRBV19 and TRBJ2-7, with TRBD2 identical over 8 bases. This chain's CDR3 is CASSTGGGSYEQYF. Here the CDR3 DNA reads TGTGCCAGTAGTACGGGCGGGGGGTCCTACGAGCAGTACTTC.